The sequence of this T cell receptor beta chain was determined in a study of beta chain features in type 1 diabetes. Findings and limits, study-wide: PCR may have favored shorter templates equally in patients and controls. The VDJ junctions of type 1 diabetes patients carried fewer insertions and more deletions. There was a moderate but significant shortening of TCRB CDR3s in all four CD4+ subsets of Type 1 diabetes patients.

Expressed TCRB transcripts were sequenced because the isolated RNA had all been reverse transcribed beforehand. Profiled with immunoSEQ multiplex PCR; TCRdb holds only in-frame clones, not every one. The sample includes under 150,000 clones, 15% to 20% of them seen just once. V lost 0 bases to trimming and J lost 3 bases; unmatched junction nucleotides: 2. The CDR3 runs 16 residues. The germline V gene encodes CDR1 SGHRS and CDR2 YFSETQ. A remark on this clone: The target antigen is unknown.

This clonotype was sampled from a young man with type 1 diabetes. The specimen sequenced was central memory CD4+ T cells from blood. The V gene is TRBV5-1, the J gene TRBJ2-7, with 14 bases aligning to TRBD2. The CDR3 region has the DNA TGCGCCAGCAGCTTGGGACTAGCGGGAGGGTTCTACGAGCAGTACTTC. Translating it yields CASSLGLAGGFYEQYF.